The 15 T cell receptor beta chains reported below all come from one sample, sequenced in a study of blood T cells in healthy people across ages. The authors ran a second PCR of roughly 6 to 12 cycles using a sample-barcoded 5' primer and a J-beta primer mix. TCRdb re-called the 5' RACE reads through MiXCR, storing one row per CDR3 protein. The table lists hundreds of thousands of distinct CDR3 sequences, approximately 40% of them singletons, with around 32% in the top ten. The specimen sequenced was blood. These receptors came from an elderly man in good health.

A few counts support this clonotype. The rearrangement uses TRBV11-3 and TRBJ2-1; the D call may be TRBD1 or TRBD2 (5 bases each). Deletions cut 4 bases from V and 4 bases from J, with 17 bases between. Germline V gives CDR1 SGHNT, CDR2 YENEEA. CDR3 size: 16 residues. The CDR3 sequence is CASSSDSTGPYNEQFF. CDR3 coding DNA: TGTGCCAGCAGCTCCGACTCCACGGGACCGTACAATGAGCAGTTCTTC. The full variable domain, rest sourced from reference TRBV11-3 and TRBJ2-1, is EAGVVQSPRYKIIEKKQPVAFWCNPISGHNTLYWYLQNLGQGPELLIRYENEEAVDDSQLPKDRFSAERLKGVDSTLKIQPAELGDSAVYLCASSSDSTGPYNEQFFGPGTRLTVL.

This chain links TRBV6-5 with TRBJ1-1; D ambiguous. CDR1 is MNHEY and CDR2 is SVGAGI in the germline V gene. V was clipped by 0 bases and J by 5 bases, with 13 bases between them. The CDR3 consists of 15 residues. The CDR3 DNA reads TGTGCCAGCAGTTACTCGGGTAGGGAAGGGACTGAAGCTTTCTTT. It is translated as CASSYSGREGTEAFF.

This clonotype has more than one count but fewer than ten. The chain employs TRBV7-9 and TRBJ1-5, with a tentative D call TRBD1 (5 bases). The CDR3 extends over 16 amino acids. CDR1 SEHNR and CDR2 FQNEAQ come from the germline V gene (reference sequence). Between the trimmed V and J ends, which lost 3 bases and 7 bases, there was a span of 19 bases. The CDR3 nucleotides read TGTGCCAGCAGCTTGTTCGGGAGGGGTACAAACCAGCCCCAGCATTTT. Amino acid sequence: CASSLFGRGTNQPQHF. The whole variable domain, filled in from reference TRBV7-9 and TRBJ1-5, reads DTGVSQNPRHKITKRGQNVTFRCDPISEHNRLYWYRQTLGQGPEFLTYFQNEAQLEKSRLLSDRFSAERPKGSFSTLEIQRTEQGDSAMYLCASSLFGRGTNQPQHFGDGTRLSIL.

This clonotype showed up just a few times. The CDR3 region is CASSGQGLATNEKLFF. CDR3 DNA sequence: TGTGCCAGCTCTGGACAGGGGTTGGCGACTAATGAAAAACTGTTTTTT. The V gene is TRBV18, the J gene TRBJ1-4, with 9 bases matching TRBD1. J gave up 2 bases and V 6 bases, and 7 bases lay outside the gene matches. This CDR3 has 16 residues. The germline V gene has CDR1 KGHSH and CDR2 LQKENI.

This clonotype was detected once. The chain recombines TRBV30 with TRBJ1-3; D call uncertain. CDR1 is GTSNPN, CDR2 SVGIG, per germline (reference sequence). Trimming left V 2 bases short and J 3 bases short, with 8 bases between. The CDR3 runs to 13 residues. For the CDR3, the DNA is TGTGCCTGGAGTACCGGGAATGGAAACACCATATATTTT. Encoded protein: CAWSTGNGNTIYF.

Comments on this clonotype: One end of the junction is discordant with germline, which a read error may explain. The rearrangement uses TRBV4-3 and TRBJ2-2; D could derive from TRBD1 or TRBD2 (5 bases each). Germline assignment: CDR1 LGHNA and CDR2 YSLEER. This CDR3 contains 16 residues. CDR3 protein: CASSQDPGASTGELFF. The CDR3 DNA reads as TGCGCCAGCAGCCAAGATCCCGGGGCGAGCACCGGGGAACTGTTTTTT.

The chain employs TRBV6-2 or TRBV6-3 and TRBJ1-2; D gene unclear. This CDR3 has 13 residues. V lost 4 bases to trimming and J lost 3 bases, with 9 bases between them. Looked up from germline, CDR1 is MNHEY and CDR2 is SVGEGT. The CDR3 spells CASSSAAYYGYTF. DNA of the CDR3: TGTGCCAGCAGTTCCGCGGCTTACTATGGCTACACCTTC.

The chain couples TRBV6-2 or TRBV6-3 to TRBJ2-5; the match to TRBD2 covers 13 bases. Germline CDR1 reads MNHEY; CDR2 reads SVGEGT. Trimming cost V 6 bases and J 5 bases; bases outside gene matches: 9. This CDR3 has 16 amino acids. The CDR3 loop reads CASSSGTSGVLETQYF. In nucleotides, the CDR3 is TGTGCCAGCAGCTCCGGGACTAGCGGGGTACTGGAGACCCAGTACTTC.

This clonotype was observed a few times. Here the CDR3 reads CASSAPGGDPYYEQYF. DNA for the CDR3: TGTGCCAGCAGCGCTCCTGGTGGGGACCCTTACTACGAGCAGTACTTC. This chain joins TRBV6-1 and TRBJ2-7; D may correspond to TRBD1 or TRBD2 (5 bases each). The CDR3 spans 16 residues. Trimming removed 6 bases from V and 3 bases from J, with 21 bases in between. Germline V gives CDR1 MNHNS, CDR2 SASEGT.

The chain recombines TRBV5-6 with TRBJ1-5; TRBD1 matches 8 bases. The J segment lost 4 bases and the V segment lost 2 bases, leaving 8 bases of the junction unmatched. Per germline, CDR1 SGHDT and CDR2 YYEEEE. The CDR3 runs to 16 residues. In nucleotides, the CDR3 is TGTGCCAGCAGCTTCAGAGGACAGGGAAGGAATCAGCCCCAGCATTTT. Protein product: CASSFRGQGRNQPQHF.

Only a few counts were recorded for this clonotype. The V gene is TRBV6-5, the J gene TRBJ2-3; D is possibly TRBD2 (6 bases). CDR1 is MNHEY and CDR2 is SVGAGI in the germline V gene. CDR3 length: 13 residues. V lost 7 bases and J 1 base, leaving 9 bases between the germline ends. DNA for the CDR3: TGTGCCAGCATCAAGCGGGGCACAGATACGCAGTATTTT. Amino acids: CASIKRGTDTQYF.

On this clonotype: This clone may be a read error of a much larger clone one base away. V is TRBV6-1 and J is TRBJ2-4; D is unclear. The germline gives CDR1 MNHNS, CDR2 SASEGT. V was cut by 6 bases and J by 15 bases, with 24 bases left in between. The CDR3 extends over 14 amino acids. The CDR3 bases are TGTGCCAGCAGCCAAATCAATACGGTTTCCGAGCGGTACTTC. Translating gives CASSQINTVSERYF.

The table lists this clonotype with a few counts. The V gene is TRBV6-2 or TRBV6-3, the J gene TRBJ2-1; D unresolved. The CDR3 is made up of 12 amino acids. Germline loops: CDR1 MNHEY, CDR2 SVGEGT. The germline V and J ends were trimmed by 7 bases and 0 bases, with 4 bases remaining between them. The CDR3 here is CASINSYNEQFF. DNA for the CDR3: TGTGCCAGCATTAACTCCTACAATGAGCAGTTCTTC.

The chain combines TRBV20-1 with TRBJ2-1; 10 bases fit TRBD2. The CDR3 runs to 15 residues. The ends lost 6 bases at V and 3 bases at J; junction bases unmatched: 8. From germline, CDR1 is DFQATT and CDR2 SNEGSKA (reference sequence). As DNA, the CDR3 is TGCAGTGCCCAAGCGGGAGGGTACGTCTACAATGAGCAGTTCTTC. Its translation is CSAQAGGYVYNEQFF.

This clonotype turned up a few times. J is TRBJ2-1 and V is TRBV6-2 or TRBV6-3; D gene ambiguous. Germline CDR1 and CDR2: MNHEY and SVGEGT. CDR3 size: 12 residues. The germline V and J ends were trimmed by 2 bases and 9 bases, with 8 bases remaining between them. The CDR3 nucleotides are TGTGCCAGCAGTTACGGCATAGGTGAGCAGTTCTTC. Its protein product is CASSYGIGEQFF.